Below, 9 T cell receptor beta chains from the same sample are listed, as sequenced in a study of CD8+ T cells in alopecia areata. Researchers sorted pooled cutaneous lymph node cells on the basis of CD4, CD8alpha, NKG2D, NKG2ACE and other markers. RNA extraction was followed by reverse transcription into cDNA, which acted as the sequencing template. Assay used: immunoSEQ multiplex PCR; TCRdb lists only in-frame clones, some missing. The sample presents under 9,000 clones, none singletons. Material: CD8+ T cells sorted from a lymph node. The source is a C3H/HeJ mouse with alopecia areata. Strain MHC haplotype: H2-k.

Notes on this clone: Genes and germline come from the mouse. Coverage ceases 4 residues before the CDR3 finishes, and the germline J gene fills in the end. The genes are TRBV31 and TRBJ2-5, with D possibly being TRBD2 (6 bases). Germline CDR1 and CDR2: GKSSPN and SITVG. The CDR3 runs 12 residues. The CDR3 reads CAWSHWEDTQYF. The covered CDR3 bases are TGTGCCTGGAGTCACTGGGAGGAC.

As regards this clone: One base away lies a much larger clone, so this may be a sequencing read error. Gene names follow the mouse nomenclature. The observed sequence ends 4 residues before the CDR3 terminus, with the missing tail filled in from the germline J gene. The chain couples TRBV19 to TRBJ2-7, with 10 bases lining up with TRBD1. Germline CDR1 FNHDT, CDR2 SITEND (reference sequence). The J segment lost 0 bases and the V segment lost 4 bases, leaving 1 base of the junction unmatched. This CDR3 is 14 amino acids long. The CDR3 bases that were read are TGTGCCAGCAGTGGACAGGGGGTCTCCTAT. Translated: CASSGQGVSY. The full CDR3 is CASSGQGVSYEQYF.

This clone occurred many times. Gene names are the mouse ones. The read is 4 residues too short to cover the CDR3 end, so that end is filled in from the germline J gene. This sequence joins TRBV14 and TRBJ2-7; 10 bases are a match to TRBD2. The CDR3 length is 14 residues. Per the germline V gene, CDR1 is SGHDT and CDR2 is FRDEAV. The CDR3 loop is CASSTGTGAYEQYF. The sequenced CDR3 bases are TGTGCCAGCAGCACCGGGACTGGGGCTTAT.

By share of the sample, this clone is medium-sized. Gene and germline names: mouse. The CDR3 sequence is CASSSPGDTEVFF. The part of the CDR3 DNA that was read is TGTGCTAGCAGTAGCCCAGGGGACACA. V and J are TRBV17 and TRBJ1-1, with D tentatively TRBD1 (6 bases). The sequenced fragment ends 4 residues before the CDR3 boundary, so the rest is inferred from the germline J gene. CDR1 is MNHDT and CDR2 is YYDKIL in the germline V gene. There are 13 residues in the CDR3. V dropped 3 bases and J dropped 3 bases, with 8 bases sitting between them.

This clone has a handful of counts. This may come from a read error, since a much larger clone is one base off. Mouse gene names apply. The observed sequence ends 4 residues before the CDR3 terminus, with the missing tail filled in from the germline J gene. The sample has other DNA sequences that encode this CDR3 too. The chain combines TRBV14 with TRBJ2-5; 9 bases line up with TRBD1. The CDR3 loop spans 16 amino acids. The germline CDR1 and CDR2 sequences are SGHDT and FRDEAV. This chain's CDR3 is CASSFNGQGWEDTQYF. Partial CDR3 DNA: TGTGCCAGCAGTTTTAACGGACAGGGGTGGGAAGAC.

There are many counts of this clone. The gene symbols are mouse symbols. The CDR3 end lies 4 residues beyond the end of the read and is filled in from the germline J gene. The genes are TRBV13-2 and TRBJ2-4; 11 bases are a match to TRBD2. This CDR3 comprises 15 residues. The germline CDR1 and CDR2 sequences are NNHNN and SYGAGS (reference sequence). Partial CDR3 DNA: TGTGCCAGCGGTGATCTACTGGGGGGGCGAAAC. Translation gives CASGDLLGGRN. From start to end, the CDR3 is CASGDLLGGRNTLYF.

This clone was counted many times. Gene names refer to mouse genes. This CDR3 is CASSGLGGRYAEQFF. Partial CDR3 DNA: TGTGCCAGCAGTGGACTGGGGGGGCGCTATGCT. The chain is built from TRBV13-1 and TRBJ2-1, with 12 nucleotides matching TRBD2. The read gets to within 4 residues of the CDR3 end, and the germline J gene fills in the rest. Germline V gives CDR1 NSHNY, CDR2 SYGAGN. V shed 3 bases and J 3 bases; nucleotides not matched to a gene: 1. The CDR3 is made up of 15 amino acids.

The table lists this clone with a few counts. Germline and genes here are mouse. The CDR3 extends 4 residues past the end of the read, so its final part is completed from the germline J gene. J is TRBJ2-7 and V is TRBV31; TRBD2 matches at 14 bases. The CDR3 is made up of 14 amino acids. Per germline, CDR1 GKSSPN and CDR2 SITVG. J was trimmed by 2 bases and V by 5 bases; bases with no gene match: 2. CDR3 protein: CAWGGLGGPYEQYF. The sequenced CDR3 bases are TGTGCCTGGGGGGGACTGGGGGGGCCCTAT.

This clone occurred a few times. The gene names here belong to mouse. The CDR3 goes on 4 residues after the read ends, and that part is filled in from the germline J gene. The gene calls are TRBV4 and TRBJ2-7; D possibly corresponds to TRBD1 (6 bases). The CDR3 covers 13 residues. Trimming stripped 4 bases from V and 3 bases from J, with 10 bases between. From germline, CDR1 is LGHDT and CDR2 YNNKQL (reference sequence). The CDR3 bases that were read are TGTGCCAGCAGCTCCCGGGACAACTAT. This codes for CASSSRDNY. The complete CDR3 protein is CASSSRDNYEQYF.